This T cell receptor (beta chain) came from a study of T cell repertoires in cytomegalovirus infection. At the level of the study: It was recently identified HLA-C-restricted and well-studied HLA-B-restricted CMV epitopes that the study used. Both CMV infection and a matching HLA type were indicated by public TCR beta signatures. Study-level points and caveats: Ex vivo responses were dominated by HLA-C-restricted CMV-specific TCR beta clonotypes.

TCRdb re-called the reads through MiXCR, storing one row per CDR3 protein. Of about 220,000 distinct CDR3 sequences in the sample, about 39% were seen once. This clonotype has only a few counts. The antigen remains unidentified. The CDR3 consists of 14 residues. The V gene lost 1 base and the J gene lost 5 bases, with 12 bases spanning the gap. CDR1 and CDR2 from the germline V gene are SGHVS and FNYEAQ. This receptor was taken from a human donor in good health (CMV status not recorded). Some clones in this sample may be carry-over from other donors' samples. The rearrangement uses TRBV7-6 and TRBJ2-7, with a possible D match to TRBD1 (5 bases). The sample was CD8+ T cells from cultured PBMCs, taken from culture after CMV antigen stimulation. CDR3: CASSLGQGLNEQYF. The CDR3 DNA is TGTGCCAGCAGCTTAGGCCAGGGTCTCAACGAGCAGTACTTC.